In this sample, the clone carrying this TCR beta chain turned up a few times. This entry is derived from a study of T-cell memory formation after mild COVID-19. In TCRdb, the 5' RACE reads were re-called with MiXCR into one record per CDR3 protein. This sample has about 350,000 distinct CDR3 sequences, with around 15% found just once. This clonotype was sampled from a man aged 18 to 29 who had mild COVID-19 (a few samples of this study predate the infection). Cell type and time point are not known. Sequencing input: PBMCs or a T cell subset sorted from them (not recorded which).

The CDR3, as DNA: TGTGCCAGCACCCTCGGGACTCGCAGCGAGGAGACCCAGTACTTC. It yields the protein CASTLGTRSEETQYF. This sequence joins TRBV2 and TRBJ2-5, with D possibly TRBD2 on 6 matching bases. Between the trimmed V and J ends, which lost 7 bases and 5 bases, there was a span of 20 bases. The CDR3 runs to 15 residues. Per the germline V gene, CDR1 is SNHLY and CDR2 is FYNNEI.